This entry concerns a single T cell receptor beta chain. What it binds is not known. The PCR contained 60 Vbeta and 13 Jbeta primers. The assay was immunoSEQ multiplex PCR, and TCRdb's table has in-frame clones only and misses some. The repertoire consists of 200,000 or so clones, with roughly 74% occurring once and the leading ten covering around 6%. This sample is drawn from a study of cytomegalovirus exposure and HLA in healthy donors. Germline V CDR1 and CDR2: LNHDA, SQIVND (reference sequence). Trimming removed 5 bases from V and 0 bases from J; junction bases left unmatched: 9. The CDR3 covers 16 residues. Points from the study as a whole: Later analysis identified several of the most significant clusters that appeared linked to common viral pathogens. With later analysis, a missense DCLRE1C variant became linked to TCR beta V- and J-gene trimming.

Sequenced material: PBMCs. The rearrangement links TRBV19 to TRBJ1-1, with 7 bases aligning to TRBD1. The receptor comes from a woman in her 30s in good health and CMV-seropositive. The CDR3 nucleotides are TGTGCCAGTAGTTCCGGTGGGACAGTGATGAACACTGAAGCTTTCTTT. Its translation is CASSSGGTVMNTEAFF.